Below are 9 T cell receptor beta chains sequenced from a single sample in a study of cytomegalovirus exposure and HLA in healthy donors. Primers: 60 Vbeta forward and 13 Jbeta reverse. The assay was immunoSEQ multiplex PCR, and TCRdb's table has in-frame clones only and misses some. The sample consists of 150,000 to 180,000 clones, around 79% of them appearing once. Input material: PBMCs. These receptors were collected from a man in his thirties or forties in good health and CMV-seropositive.

This clone was found once. The chain employs TRBV7-9 and TRBJ2-7; 9 bases map to TRBD2. The CDR3 is made up of 15 amino acids. V shed 6 bases and J 3 bases; nucleotides not matched to a gene: 9. The V gene's germline CDR1 is SEHNR and CDR2 FQNEAQ (reference sequence). CDR3 bases: TGTGCCAGCAGTCCGTGGGGCGGGAGGGACTACGAGCAGTACTTC. It is translated as CASSPWGGRDYEQYF.

The V and J genes are TRBV28 and TRBJ1-1; a weak D match, TRBD1 (5 bases). The CDR3 contains 13 residues. Germline CDR1 and CDR2: MDHEN and SYDVKM. V was shortened by 7 bases and J by 6 bases, with 15 bases between the two germline ends. CDR3 region: CASTATDRSEAFF. The CDR3 bases are TGTGCCAGCACCGCGACAGACCGGTCTGAAGCTTTCTTT.

This clone was counted between two and nine times. This chain links TRBV7-9 with TRBJ2-7, with 7 bases matching TRBD1. The CDR3 is 14 amino acids. Germline values: CDR1 SEHNR, CDR2 FQNEAQ (reference sequence). The V and J ends lost 6 bases and 5 bases, in that order; junction bases with no gene match: 10. In DNA, the CDR3 is TGTGCCAGCAGATCGGGACAGTTCTCGGACGAGCAGTACTTC. Protein product: CASRSGQFSDEQYF.

Only a few counts were recorded for this clone. J is TRBJ1-1 and V is TRBV29-1; the D is unclear. The CDR3 contains 13 residues. CDR1 is SQVTM, CDR2 ANQGSEA, per germline. V gave up 0 bases and J gave up 3 bases, with 8 bases separating them. CDR3 sequence: CSVEDPDHTEAFF. The CDR3 DNA sequence: TGCAGCGTTGAAGATCCAGATCACACTGAAGCTTTCTTT.

This chain connects TRBV2 to TRBJ2-7; D remains unclear. The germline V gene encodes CDR1 SNHLY and CDR2 FYNNEI. V was trimmed by 2 bases and J by 10 bases, leaving 9 bases between them. The CDR3 contains 11 residues. CDR3 bases: TGTGCCAGCAGTGAACTAGGATCCCAGTACTTC. It encodes CASSELGSQYF.

This chain connects TRBV18 to TRBJ1-3; D ambiguous. Germline CDR1 is KGHSH and CDR2 is LQKENI. V was cut by 3 bases and J by 0 bases, with 9 bases left in between. The CDR3 is made up of 15 amino acids. The CDR3 nucleotides read TGTGCCAGCTCACCCGAACAAAGCTCTGGAAACACCATATATTTT. This encodes CASSPEQSSGNTIYF.

This clone was seen a few times. The chain is built from TRBV7-3 and TRBJ1-1, with D perhaps TRBD1 (6 bases). The CDR3 runs 14 residues. The ends were cut back, 7 bases at V and 2 bases at J, with 14 bases in the middle. Germline V gene sequence: CDR1 SGHTA, CDR2 FQGTGA. The CDR3 bases are TGTGCCAGCAAGGGGGTGGGCCGTAACACTGAAGCTTTCTTT. It encodes CASKGVGRNTEAFF. The whole variable domain, filled in from reference TRBV7-3 and TRBJ1-1, reads GAGVSQTPSNKVTEKGKYVELRCDPISGHTALYWYRQSLGQGPEFLIYFQGTGAADDSGLPNDRFFAVRPEGSVSTLKIQRTERGDSAVYLCASKGVGRNTEAFFGQGTRLTVV.

The V and J genes are TRBV28 and TRBJ1-3; D gene uncertain. The CDR3 spans 13 residues. With 5 bases removed from V and 0 bases from J, the gap between germline ends came to 5 bases. The germline gives CDR1 MDHEN, CDR2 SYDVKM. CDR3 sequence: CASSHPSGNTIYF. The CDR3 nucleotides are TGTGCCAGCAGTCATCCCTCTGGAAACACCATATATTTT.

This chain uses TRBV6-1 with TRBJ2-3, with 7 bases fitting TRBD2. Germline loops: CDR1 MNHNS, CDR2 SASEGT. V shed 5 bases, J shed 1 base, and the junction held 3 bases outside the gene matches. CDR3 length: 14 residues. The CDR3 DNA sequence: TGTGCCAGCAGTACCGCGGGGGGCACAGATACGCAGTATTTT. Translated: CASSTAGGTDTQYF.